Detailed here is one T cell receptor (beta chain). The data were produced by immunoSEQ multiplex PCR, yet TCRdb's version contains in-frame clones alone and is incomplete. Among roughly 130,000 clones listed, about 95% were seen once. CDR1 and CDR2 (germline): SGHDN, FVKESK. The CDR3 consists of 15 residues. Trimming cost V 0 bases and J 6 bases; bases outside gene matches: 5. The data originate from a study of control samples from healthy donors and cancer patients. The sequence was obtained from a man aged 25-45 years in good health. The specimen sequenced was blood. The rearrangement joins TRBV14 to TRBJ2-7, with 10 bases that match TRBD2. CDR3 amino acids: CASSQEQLAGSEQYF. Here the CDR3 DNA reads TGTGCCAGCAGCCAAGAACAACTAGCGGGAAGCGAGCAGTACTTC.